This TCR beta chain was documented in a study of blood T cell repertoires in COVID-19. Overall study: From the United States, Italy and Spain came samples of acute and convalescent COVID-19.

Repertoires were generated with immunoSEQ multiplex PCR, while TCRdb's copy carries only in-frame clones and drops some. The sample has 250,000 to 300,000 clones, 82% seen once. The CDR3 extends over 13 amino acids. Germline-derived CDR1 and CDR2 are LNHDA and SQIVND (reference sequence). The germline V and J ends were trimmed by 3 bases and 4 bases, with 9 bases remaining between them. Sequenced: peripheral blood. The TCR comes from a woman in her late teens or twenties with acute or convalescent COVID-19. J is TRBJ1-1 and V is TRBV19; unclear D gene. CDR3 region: CASSIDTITEAFF. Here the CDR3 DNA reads TGTGCCAGTAGTATTGACACGATCACTGAAGCTTTCTTT.